The 21 T cell receptor beta chains presented below share a single source sample, sequenced in a study of T cells after yellow fever vaccination. TCRdb redid the calling of the 5' RACE reads with MiXCR, one entry per CDR3 protein. The sample lists 300,000 or so distinct CDR3 sequences; about 8.3% were seen once. The sample in question was PBMCs, obtained approximately 40 days after the first yellow fever vaccination. These receptors were taken from a man aged 18 to 29 who received the YFV17D yellow fever vaccine.

The chain recombines TRBV7-2 with TRBJ1-1; D may be TRBD1 (5 bases). The CDR3 runs to 15 residues. V lost 7 bases and J lost 6, with 21 bases in between. The germline V gene has CDR1 SGHTA and CDR2 FQGNSA. Here the CDR3 reads CASTRGGSDGAEAFF. The CDR3 DNA sequence: TGTGCCAGCACCCGGGGGGGAAGTGATGGCGCTGAAGCTTTCTTT.

This clonotype was counted a few times. CDR3 sequence (DNA): TGTGCCAGCAGTTACAGTAGCGGGGGGGCGGGTGAGCAGTTCTTC. Its protein is CASSYSSGGAGEQFF. The V gene is TRBV6-5, the J gene TRBJ2-1; 11 bases line up with TRBD2. The junction had 6 bases not matched to a gene; V was cut back by 2 bases and J by 9 bases. CDR1 and CDR2 from the germline V gene are MNHEY and SVGAGI. The CDR3 runs 15 residues.

There are many counts of this clonotype. J is TRBJ1-1 and V is TRBV7-2; D is undetermined. V lost 3 bases and J 1 base, leaving 9 bases between the germline ends. Germline assignment: CDR1 SGHTA and CDR2 FQGNSA. This CDR3 has 14 amino acids. CDR3 sequence reads: CASSLWSGNTEAFF. The CDR3 DNA reads as TGTGCCAGCAGCTTGTGGTCAGGGAACACTGAAGCTTTCTTT.

This clonotype showed up just a few times. This chain joins TRBV5-4 and TRBJ2-3, with 8 bases that match TRBD1. Trimming took 1 base from V and 3 from J; bases not matched to a gene: 4. The CDR3 sequence is 15 residues long. The germline V gene has CDR1 SGHNT and CDR2 YYREEE (reference sequence). Here the CDR3 reads CASSLPGTGTDTQYF. CDR3 nucleotides: TGTGCCAGCAGCTTGCCCGGGACAGGAACAGATACGCAGTATTTT.

This clonotype has ten or more counts. The chain uses TRBV5-1 and TRBJ2-4; possible D gene TRBD1, 5 bases. The CDR3 is made up of 13 amino acids. V gave up 0 bases and J gave up 15 bases, with 16 bases separating them. Germline-derived CDR1 and CDR2 are SGHRS and YFSETQ. CDR3: CASSLAGRSNTYF. The CDR3 DNA sequence: TGCGCCAGCAGCTTGGCAGGGCGCTCCAACACGTACTTC.

This clonotype has just a few counts. The V call is TRBV4-3, the J call TRBJ2-4, with D possibly matching TRBD2 (5 bases). Germline V lookup: CDR1 LGHNA, CDR2 YSLEER. V was clipped by 4 bases and J by 6 bases, with 19 bases between them. This CDR3 comprises 16 residues. CDR3 DNA sequence: TGCGCCAGCAGCCTTTACCAGTCTTGGGAGACAAACATTCAGTACTTC. Amino acids: CASSLYQSWETNIQYF.

The V gene is TRBV6-5, the J gene TRBJ1-1; D is perhaps TRBD1 (5 bases). V dropped 2 bases and J dropped 7 bases, with 20 bases sitting between them. This CDR3 spans 16 amino acids. Germline V gene data show CDR1 as MNHEY and CDR2 as SVGAGI. CDR3 coding DNA: TGTGCCAGCAGTTACGACATGACATCCCTGGGGGGTGAAGCTTTCTTT. This encodes CASSYDMTSLGGEAFF.

This clonotype occurred many times. This chain connects TRBV5-1 to TRBJ1-1; D is unresolved. Germline V gene lookup returns CDR1 SGHRS and CDR2 YFSETQ. Trimming removed 3 bases from V and 3 bases from J, with 6 bases in between. This CDR3 comprises 12 residues. The CDR3 sequence is CASSSWDTEAFF. As DNA, the CDR3 is TGCGCCAGCAGCTCCTGGGACACTGAAGCTTTCTTT.

This clonotype was seen a handful of times. The gene calls are TRBV12-3 or TRBV12-4 and TRBJ2-3, with 7 bases lining up with TRBD2. After removal of 5 bases from V and 5 bases from J, the junction contained 7 bases not matched to a gene. This CDR3 comprises 14 residues. The CDR3 region is CASSQGGVLDTQYF. For the CDR3, the DNA is TGTGCCAGCAGTCAGGGAGGGGTTTTAGATACGCAGTATTTT.

This clonotype was observed a few times. V and J are TRBV3-1 and TRBJ2-2; D unclear. Trimming removed 1 base from V and 7 bases from J, with 1 base in between. This CDR3 region has 11 residues. The germline V gene encodes CDR1 LGHDT and CDR2 YNNKEL (reference sequence). In DNA, the CDR3 is TGTGCCAGCAGCCAAGTCGGGGAGCTGTTTTTT. Residues: CASSQVGELFF.

V gene TRBV19 combines with J gene TRBJ1-1, with 7 bases lining up with TRBD1. Germline assignment: CDR1 LNHDA and CDR2 SQIVND (reference sequence). This CDR3 comprises 15 residues. Trimming removed 4 bases from V and 4 bases from J; junction bases left unmatched: 9. CDR3 DNA: TGTGCCAGTAGTACTCGGGACAGTCGGACCACTGAAGCTTTCTTT. This translates into CASSTRDSRTTEAFF.

The J gene is TRBJ2-1, the V gene TRBV7-9; 10 positions agree with TRBD2. Germline V CDR1 and CDR2: SEHNR, FQNEAQ (reference sequence). The CDR3 is made up of 17 amino acids. V shed 4 bases and J 6 bases; nucleotides not matched to a gene: 12. This CDR3 reads CASSSPHSGGPFNEQFF. CDR3 in DNA: TGTGCCAGCAGCTCCCCCCATAGCGGGGGGCCTTTCAATGAGCAGTTCTTC.

This clonotype was counted only a few times. The chain couples TRBV4-3 to TRBJ2-3, with a possible D match to TRBD2 (6 bases). Germline CDR1 is LGHNA and CDR2 is YSLEER. The CDR3 extends over 13 amino acids. The V end was cut by 1 base, the J end by 10 bases, with 12 bases between. The CDR3: CASSQGGVGAQYF. The CDR3, as DNA: TGCGCCAGCAGCCAAGGGGGGGTGGGAGCGCAGTATTTT.

The chain uses TRBV18 and TRBJ2-1, with TRBD1 identical over 10 bases. Losses at the gene ends were 1 base for V and 7 bases for J; bases not matched to a gene: 4. Germline-derived CDR1 and CDR2 are KGHSH and LQKENI. The CDR3 sequence is 15 residues long. CDR3 bases: TGTGCCAGCTCACCACGACAGGGGGCGCGAAATGAGCAGTTCTTC. This gives the protein CASSPRQGARNEQFF. The entire variable domain, with the rest obtained from reference TRBV18 and TRBJ2-1, is as follows: NAGVMQNPRHLVRRRGQEARLRCSPMKGHSHVYWYRQLPEEGLKFMVYLQKENIIDESGMPKERFSAEFPKEGPSILRIQQVVRGDSAAYFCASSPRQGARNEQFFGPGTRLTVL.

This clonotype was counted ten times or more. This sequence joins TRBV20-1 and TRBJ2-7; 12 bases line up with TRBD2. The ends lost 6 bases at V and 3 bases at J; junction bases unmatched: 3. CDR3 size: 13 residues. The germline CDR1 and CDR2 sequences are DFQATT and SNEGSKA (reference sequence). DNA of the CDR3: TGCAGTGCACCGACTAGCGGGGGCTACGAGCAGTACTTC. Translating it yields CSAPTSGGYEQYF.

A few counts support this clonotype. V and J are TRBV5-1 and TRBJ2-2, with no clear D. The CDR3 extends over 16 amino acids. Looked up from germline, CDR1 is SGHRS and CDR2 is YFSETQ. Trimming took 0 bases from V and 1 from J, leaving 10 bases between them. CDR3 amino acids: CASSLGAAVNTGELFF. As DNA, the CDR3 is TGCGCCAGCAGCTTGGGAGCTGCGGTGAACACCGGGGAGCTGTTTTTT.

This clonotype occurred a few times. The chain links TRBV7-9 to TRBJ2-7; D remains ambiguous. The CDR3 extends over 12 amino acids. V was trimmed by 5 bases and J by 1 base, leaving 6 bases between them. Germline-derived CDR1 and CDR2 are SEHNR and FQNEAQ (reference sequence). This CDR3 is CASSAASYEQYF. The DNA of the CDR3 is TGTGCCAGCAGCGCGGCTTCCTACGAGCAGTACTTC.

The V and J genes are TRBV2 and TRBJ1-1; 8 nucleotides align to TRBD1. After removal of 4 bases from V and 4 bases from J, the junction contained 5 bases not matched to a gene. This CDR3 spans 14 amino acids. Germline V gene sequence: CDR1 SNHLY, CDR2 FYNNEI. The CDR3 DNA reads as TGTGCCAGCAGTGTCCAGGGGGCTGGCACTGAAGCTTTCTTT. Amino acids: CASSVQGAGTEAFF.

Many counts were recorded for this clonotype. This chain joins TRBV6-1 and TRBJ2-7; D unclear. The CDR3 runs 13 residues. V lost 7 bases to trimming and J lost 5 bases, with 15 bases between them. From germline, CDR1 is MNHNS and CDR2 SASEGT. This CDR3 is CASTIPPLNEQYF. CDR3 DNA sequence: TGTGCCAGCACCATCCCCCCTCTCAACGAGCAGTACTTC.

This chain uses TRBV20-1 with TRBJ2-5, with 7 bases lining up with TRBD2. The germline gives CDR1 DFQATT, CDR2 SNEGSKA (reference sequence). V was pared by 1 base and J by 0 bases, with 5 bases of the junction left unmatched. This CDR3 contains 15 residues. The CDR3: CSARGSGTNQETQYF. CDR3 DNA sequence: TGCAGTGCTAGAGGTTCCGGGACTAACCAAGAGACCCAGTACTTC.

This clonotype has only a few counts. One junction end does not reproduce the germline sequence, and a read error may be involved. The V gene is TRBV7-2, the J gene TRBJ1-5, with D possibly matching TRBD1 (5 bases). The CDR3 is made up of 15 amino acids. In germline, CDR1 is SGHTA, CDR2 FQGNSA. CDR3 DNA sequence: TGTGCCAGCAGCTTACGGGGGGTCAGCAATCAGCCCCAGGATTTT. This codes for CASSLRGVSNQPQDF.